A single sample is the source of the 28 T cell receptor beta chains below, sequenced in a study of shared clonotypes between healthy human individuals. The method was immunoSEQ multiplex PCR; TCRdb's version includes in-frame clones alone and lacks a portion of them. The sample lists over 850,000 clones; around 78% were seen once. The sequencing sample was made of memory CD4+ T cells from PBMCs. Described subset: CD45RA-negative fraction. The receptors stem from a man aged 18-30 years in good health. Some clones in this sample may be carry-over from other donors' samples.

The chain has TRBV27 and TRBJ2-5; no firm D call. V was clipped by 5 bases and J by 7 bases, with 14 bases between them. CDR3 length: 13 amino acids. In germline, CDR1 is MNHEY, CDR2 SMNVEV (reference sequence). DNA for the CDR3: TGTGCCAGCAGTCCCGCCCCGTTCGGGACCCAGTACTTC. Residues: CASSPAPFGTQYF.

This clone has just one count. The chain carries TRBV5-4 and TRBJ2-3, with D tentatively TRBD2 (6 bases). The germline V gene encodes CDR1 SGHNT and CDR2 YYREEE (reference sequence). V was cut by 1 base and J by 2 bases, with 14 bases left in between. The CDR3 is 16 residues long. CDR3: CASSLYVGGVTDTQYF. As DNA, the CDR3 is TGTGCCAGCAGCTTGTATGTGGGAGGTGTCACAGATACGCAGTATTTT.

V gene TRBV11-3 combines with J gene TRBJ2-5; 9 positions agree with TRBD1. V was pared by 5 bases and J by 1 base, with 5 bases of the junction left unmatched. The CDR3 has 15 residues. Germline-derived CDR1 and CDR2 are SGHNT and YENEEA. CDR3 in DNA: TGTGCCAGCAGCCCCGGGACAGGGCCCCAAGAGACCCAGTACTTC. Translating gives CASSPGTGPQETQYF.

The genes are TRBV30 and TRBJ2-5; D possibly corresponds to TRBD2 (5 bases). V was clipped by 3 bases and J by 8 bases, with 19 bases between them. The germline V gene encodes CDR1 GTSNPN and CDR2 SVGIG (reference sequence). CDR3 size: 14 residues. CDR3 DNA: TGTGCCTGGAGGTCGGGAAGGGATAGTGGAACCCAGTACTTC. This sequence encodes CAWRSGRDSGTQYF.

This chain links TRBV27 with TRBJ1-5; possible D gene TRBD1, 6 bases. Trimming cost V 7 bases and J 7 bases, with 20 bases left between them. There are 15 residues in the CDR3. The germline V gene has CDR1 MNHEY and CDR2 SMNVEV (reference sequence). The CDR3 sequence is CASTPGGADVQPQHF. CDR3 in DNA: TGTGCCAGCACCCCGGGGGGGGCGGACGTCCAGCCCCAGCATTTT.

This chain connects TRBV28 to TRBJ2-1, with 8 positions matching TRBD2. Germline V gives CDR1 MDHEN, CDR2 SYDVKM. Losses at the gene ends were 4 bases for V and 6 bases for J; bases not matched to a gene: 8. There are 15 residues in the CDR3. Here the CDR3 reads CASSSRASGGNEQFF. Written as DNA, the CDR3 is TGTGCCAGCAGTTCCCGGGCCAGCGGGGGCAATGAGCAGTTCTTC. Together with reference TRBV28 and TRBJ2-1, the CDR3 gives the full variable domain: DVKVTQSSRYLVKRTGEKVFLECVQDMDHENMFWYRQDPGLGLRLIYFSYDVKMKEKGDIPEGYSVSREKKERFSLILESASTNQTSMYLCASSSRASGGNEQFFGPGTRLTVL.

This rearrangement joins TRBV28 to TRBJ2-7; possible D gene TRBD1, 5 bases. CDR3 length: 15 amino acids. V was clipped by 2 bases and J by 7 bases, with 18 bases between them. The germline V gene encodes CDR1 MDHEN and CDR2 SYDVKM. The CDR3 is CASSLTGKSVHEQYF. The DNA of the CDR3 is TGTGCCAGCAGTTTAACAGGTAAATCGGTCCATGAGCAGTACTTC.

In the case of this clone: Other DNA sequences within the sample encode an identical CDR3. The chain has TRBV10-3 and TRBJ2-7, with no clear D. This CDR3 has 11 residues. Trimming took off 2 bases at V and 7 bases at J, with 6 bases between the two ends. The germline V gene has CDR1 ENHRY and CDR2 SYGVKD. For the CDR3, the DNA is TGTGCCATCAGTGAGGGAACAGAGCAGTACTTC. Its translation: CAISEGTEQYF.

The gene calls are TRBV14 and TRBJ2-5; no firm D call. The V gene's germline CDR1 is SGHDN and CDR2 FVKESK. The CDR3 has 14 residues. Trimming stripped 3 bases from V and 2 bases from J, with 10 bases between. This chain's CDR3 is CASSQQAPQETQYF. In nucleotides, the CDR3 is TGTGCCAGCAGCCAGCAAGCTCCTCAAGAGACCCAGTACTTC. Supplemented by reference TRBV14 and TRBJ2-5, the full variable domain reads EAGVTQFPSHSVIEKGQTVTLRCDPISGHDNLYWYRRVMGKEIKFLLHFVKESKQDESGMPNNRFLAERTGGTYSTLKVQPAELEDSGVYFCASSQQAPQETQYFGPGTRLLVL.

The chain is built from TRBV9 and TRBJ2-3; D might be TRBD2 (6 bases). This CDR3 is built from 15 residues. Germline CDR1 and CDR2: SGDLS and YYNGEE. The V gene lost 2 bases and the J gene lost 8 bases, with 18 bases spanning the gap. The CDR3 DNA is TGTGCCAGCAGCGTGGGACTTCAGGCGCTGGGTACGCAGTATTTT. Amino acid sequence: CASSVGLQALGTQYF.

The chain combines TRBV20-1 with TRBJ1-5; possibly TRBD1 for D (5 bases). Germline-derived CDR1 and CDR2 are DFQATT and SNEGSKA (reference sequence). The CDR3 totals 11 residues. V dropped 6 bases and J dropped 5 bases, with 8 bases sitting between them. The CDR3 DNA reads TGCAGTGCAGGGGCCCATCAGCCCCAGCATTTT. Amino acid sequence: CSAGAHQPQHF.

This chain links TRBV5-1 with TRBJ2-1; D is undetermined. Trimming cost V 4 bases and J 6 bases, with 11 bases left between them. CDR3 length equals 13 residues. CDR1 and CDR2 from the germline V gene are SGHRS and YFSETQ. CDR3 nucleotide sequence: TGCGCCAGCAGCCTAGAGCCTTCCAATGAGCAGTTCTTC. This encodes CASSLEPSNEQFF.

This clone was seen just once. V gene TRBV18 combines with J gene TRBJ2-7, with 12 bases aligning to TRBD1. The ends lost 5 bases at V and 5 bases at J; junction bases unmatched: 7. The CDR3 is made up of 15 amino acids. Germline V gene data show CDR1 as KGHSH and CDR2 as LQKENI. The CDR3 here is CASSASGTGGHEQYF. CDR3 nucleotide sequence: TGTGCCAGCTCAGCCTCCGGGACAGGGGGCCACGAGCAGTACTTC.

The V call is TRBV4-1, the J call TRBJ1-5; D remains unclear. Trimming pared 1 base from V and 5 bases from J, leaving 12 bases between. CDR3 length: 15 residues. CDR1 and CDR2 (germline): MGHRA, YSYEKL. DNA of the CDR3: TGCGCCAGCAGCCAAGTCCGGACGGAACATCAGCCCCAGCATTTT. It encodes CASSQVRTEHQPQHF.

This clone was counted a few times. This chain links TRBV2 with TRBJ2-3, with D tentatively TRBD2 (6 bases). Deletions cut 4 bases from V and 2 bases from J, with 13 bases between. The germline V gene has CDR1 SNHLY and CDR2 FYNNEI. The length of the CDR3 is 15 residues. This CDR3 is CASSAASATTDTQYF. CDR3 bases: TGTGCCAGCAGTGCCGCTAGCGCGACCACAGATACGCAGTATTTT.

The chain employs TRBV27 and TRBJ2-3; 11 bases are a match to TRBD2. The V gene end was trimmed by 6 bases and the J gene end by 4 bases; junction bases not matched to a gene: 3. Per germline, CDR1 MNHEY and CDR2 SMNVEV (reference sequence). This CDR3 is 14 amino acids long. CDR3 protein: CASRETSGADTQYF. The CDR3 DNA reads TGTGCCAGCAGGGAGACTAGCGGGGCAGATACGCAGTATTTT.

The V gene is TRBV2, the J gene TRBJ2-1; 9 bases match TRBD2. This CDR3 has 14 residues. In germline, CDR1 is SNHLY, CDR2 FYNNEI. Trimming removed 5 bases from V and 5 bases from J; junction bases left unmatched: 4. CDR3 residues: CASSPGLAHNEQFF. Written as DNA, the CDR3 is TGTGCCAGCAGTCCGGGACTAGCCCACAATGAGCAGTTCTTC.

CDR3 amino acids: CASSALGETQYF. Written as DNA, the CDR3 is TGTGCCAGCAGTGCCCTGGGAGAGACCCAGTACTTC. V gene TRBV2 combines with J gene TRBJ2-5; D uncertain. This CDR3 spans 12 amino acids. The ends were cut back, 4 bases at V and 4 bases at J, with 7 bases in the middle. Per germline, CDR1 SNHLY and CDR2 FYNNEI. Looking up the rest from reference TRBV2 and TRBJ2-5 gives the full variable domain: EPEVTQTPSHQVTQMGQEVILRCVPISNHLYFYWYRQILGQKVEFLVSFYNNEISEKSEIFDDQFSVERPDGSNFTLKIRSTKLEDSAMYFCASSALGETQYFGPGTRLLVL.

The chain combines TRBV9 with TRBJ2-2, with 8 bases identical to TRBD1. Unmatched junction bases numbered 9, after V lost 4 bases and J lost 1 base. The CDR3 runs to 17 residues. The V gene's germline CDR1 is SGDLS and CDR2 YYNGEE. The CDR3 sequence is CASSPHSGGLNTGELFF. CDR3 DNA: TGTGCCAGCAGCCCCCACTCAGGGGGCTTGAACACCGGGGAGCTGTTTTTT.

J is TRBJ2-7 and V is TRBV21-1; the table's D call of TRBD1 was not tested on the DNA. TRBV21-1 is designated a pseudogene. CDR3 length equals 18 residues. CDR3 DNA: TGTGCCAGCAGCAGACGGGACAGGGGGCTCCCTCTAAGCTACGAGCAGTACTTC. Amino acid sequence: CASSRRDRGLPLSYEQYF.

The chain employs TRBV7-7 and TRBJ2-1, with TRBD1 as a possible D gene (6 bases). The CDR3 runs to 14 residues. Germline values: CDR1 SSHAT, CDR2 FNYEAQ (reference sequence). V gave up 5 bases and J gave up 4 bases, with 12 bases separating them. CDR3 nucleotide sequence: TGTGCCAGCAGCCGACAGGCCTATTACAATGAGCAGTTCTTC. This sequence encodes CASSRQAYYNEQFF. Complete variable domain (other parts from reference TRBV7-7 and TRBJ2-1): GAGVSQSPRYKVTKRGQDVTLRCDPISSHATLYWYQQALGQGPEFLTYFNYEAQPDKSGLPSDRFSAERPEGSISTLTIQRTEQRDSAMYRCASSRQAYYNEQFFGPGTRLTVL.

CDR3 in DNA: TGTGCCAGCAGTTTATGGGGAACCTACAATGAGCAGTTCTTC. Amino acids: CASSLWGTYNEQFF. The chain is built from TRBV28 and TRBJ2-1; D uncertain. The germline V and J ends were trimmed by 0 bases and 2 bases, with 5 bases remaining between them. Germline CDR1 is MDHEN and CDR2 is SYDVKM. CDR3 length: 14 amino acids.

The rearrangement links TRBV6-5 to TRBJ1-1, with TRBD1 matching 7 bases. CDR1 and CDR2 from the germline V gene are MNHEY and SVGAGI. This CDR3 is built from 15 residues. V dropped 0 bases and J dropped 1; count of bases not matched to a gene: 2. Here the CDR3 DNA reads TGTGCCAGCAGTTACTCGCGGACAGGGAACACTGAAGCTTTCTTT. This gives the protein CASSYSRTGNTEAFF.

This chain joins TRBV11-2 and TRBJ2-7; TRBD1 or TRBD2 may be the D gene (5 bases each). The CDR3 is 12 amino acids. V lost 5 bases and J lost 5, with 10 bases in between. CDR1 and CDR2 from the germline V gene are SGHAT and FQNNGV. The CDR3 region is CASSQLGHEQYF. As DNA, the CDR3 is TGTGCCAGCAGCCAATTGGGACACGAGCAGTACTTC.

CDR3 sequence: CASSLGQGQGDGYTF. Here the CDR3 DNA reads TGTGCCAGCAGCTTAGGCCAGGGGCAGGGGGATGGCTACACCTTC. The chain uses TRBV7-3 and TRBJ1-2; TRBD1 agrees at 7 bases. After removal of 2 bases from V and 6 bases from J, the junction contained 9 bases not matched to a gene. Germline values: CDR1 SGHTA, CDR2 FQGTGA. This CDR3 comprises 15 residues.

The chain joins TRBV18 to TRBJ1-5, with 8 bases that match TRBD1. From germline, CDR1 is KGHSH and CDR2 LQKENI. The junction had 6 bases not matched to a gene; V was cut back by 3 bases and J by 2 bases. This CDR3 spans 16 amino acids. Here the CDR3 reads CASSPAQGAGNQPQHF. The CDR3 bases are TGTGCCAGCTCACCTGCCCAGGGGGCTGGCAATCAGCCCCAGCATTTT.

In the case of this clone: In the same sample, other DNA sequences code for this CDR3. This chain links TRBV5-1 with TRBJ2-5; D is ambiguous. Germline CDR1 and CDR2: SGHRS and YFSETQ. The V and J ends lost 0 bases and 1 base respectively, with 4 bases between them. There are 13 residues in the CDR3. The CDR3: CASSLGSQETQYF. The CDR3 coding sequence is TGCGCCAGCAGCTTGGGTTCCCAAGAGACCCAGTACTTC.

The chain has TRBV11-1 and TRBJ2-3, with TRBD2 as a possible D gene (5 bases). V was clipped by 7 bases and J by 2 bases, with 13 bases between them. The CDR3 runs to 14 residues. Per germline, CDR1 SGHAT and CDR2 FQDESV (reference sequence). The CDR3 spells CASTGAVSTDTQYF. As DNA, the CDR3 is TGTGCCAGCACTGGAGCGGTATCCACAGATACGCAGTATTTT.